This T cell receptor beta chain is from a study of blood T cell repertoires in COVID-19. CDR1 and CDR2 (germline): GTSNPN, SVGIG (reference sequence). The CDR3 extends over 13 amino acids. Trimming stripped 2 bases from V and 3 bases from J, with 8 bases between. Seattle participants joined during active infection and were tracked over time. Sequencing was performed with immunoSEQ multiplex PCR; in TCRdb, only in-frame clones are kept and a portion is missing. The table lists about 180,000 clones, around nine tenths of them singletons. This chain joins TRBV30 and TRBJ1-5; D ambiguous. Sequenced sample: peripheral blood. The receptor comes from a woman in her 70s with COVID-19, enrolled during active disease. This CDR3 reads CAWSSSDNQPQHF. The CDR3 coding sequence is TGTGCCTGGAGTTCTAGCGACAATCAGCCCCAGCATTTT.